This section outlines one T cell receptor beta chain sequence together with its context. This sample is drawn from a study of shared clonotypes between healthy human individuals. The naive CD8 fraction comprised CD45RO-negative cells positively selected for CCR7 and excluded terminally differentiated effector memory CD45RA+ cells. The CDR3 sequence is 16 residues long. The germline gives CDR1 MNHNY, CDR2 SVGAGI (reference sequence). The V segment lost 8 bases and the J segment 7 bases; nucleotides outside the gene matches: 10. Original methodology: Owing to the provision of junction-only sequences devoid of quality scores by immunoSEQ, filtering differed. Sequenced by immunoSEQ multiplex PCR; TCRdb stores in-frame clones only, minus some. V, J and clone size are taken as reported in that table, and D and trimming were inferred from the DNA itself. Seen here are some 2.1 million clones, approximately 94% observed once, and the top ten hold roughly 1%.

This rearrangement joins TRBV6-6 to TRBJ1-6, with TRBD1 matching 11 bases. The clonotype was recovered from a man between 18 and 35 years old in good health. The sequenced sample consisted of naive CD8+ T cells sorted from blood. The CDR3 protein is CASYALGQGANSPLHF. As DNA, the CDR3 is TGTGCCAGCTACGCCCTAGGACAGGGGGCAAATTCACCCCTCCACTTT.